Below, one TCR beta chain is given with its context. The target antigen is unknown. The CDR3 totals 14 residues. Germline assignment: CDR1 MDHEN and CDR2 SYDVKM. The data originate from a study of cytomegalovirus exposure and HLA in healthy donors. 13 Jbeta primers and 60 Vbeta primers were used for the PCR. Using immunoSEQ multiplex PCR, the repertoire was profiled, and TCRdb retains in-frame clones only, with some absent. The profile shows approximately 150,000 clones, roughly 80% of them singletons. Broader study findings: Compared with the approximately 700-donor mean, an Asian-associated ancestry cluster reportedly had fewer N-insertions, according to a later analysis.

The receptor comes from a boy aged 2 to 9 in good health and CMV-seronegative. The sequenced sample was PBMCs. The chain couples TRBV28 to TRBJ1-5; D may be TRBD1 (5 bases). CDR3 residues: CATQGLPSNQPQHF. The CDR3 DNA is TGTGCTACCCAGGGTTTGCCTAGCAATCAGCCCCAGCATTTT.